This T cell receptor beta chain was recovered during a study of OX40 agonist ivuxolimab in advanced cancers. Looking at the study overall: The diagnoses of dose-escalation patients were hepatocellular carcinoma, melanoma, renal cell or head and neck cancer. Anti-PD-1, anti-PD-L1 or anti-CTLA-4 therapy given earlier was allowed, and roughly 38% had some.

Profiled with immunoSEQ multiplex PCR; TCRdb holds only in-frame clones, not every one. The sample has some 59,000 clones, 70% to 90% seen once. To note about this clone: As yet, its antigen is unknown. Within the sample, other DNA sequences also encode this same CDR3.

Study findings and constraints: Among T cells, CD8+ cells averaged more expanded clones than CD4+ cells. Partial responders at 0.1-3.0 mg/kg had among the lowest clonal expansion.

V dropped 0 bases and J dropped 7 bases, with 11 bases sitting between them. The CDR3 has 14 residues. Germline CDR1 is SGHRS and CDR2 is YFSETQ. The receptor comes from an adult with an advanced solid tumor such as melanoma, head and neck, liver or kidney cancer. Material: CD4+ or CD8+ T cells sorted from blood, obtained in a trial of the OX40 agonist ivuxolimab. This rearrangement joins TRBV5-1 to TRBJ1-5, with D possibly matching TRBD1 (5 bases). The CDR3 bases are TGCGCCAGCAGCTTGGAGGCGGGGCTACAGCCCCAGCATTTT. Amino acid sequence: CASSLEAGLQPQHF.